Listed here is a single TCR beta chain. What it binds is not known. These data belong to a study of T cell responses to AZD1222 COVID-19 vaccine. V lost 4 bases to trimming and J lost 4 bases, with 13 bases between them. The CDR3 consists of 15 residues. The germline V gene encodes CDR1 PRHDT and CDR2 FYEKMQ (reference sequence). Broader study findings: Spike-specific TCR breadth and depth were elevated following two AZD1222 doses. Without day 14 samples, only post-peak T cell repertoires were studied. The donor cohort was predominantly white British with a female majority, and clonal diversity may have been underestimated.

The method was immunoSEQ multiplex PCR; TCRdb's version includes in-frame clones alone and lacks a portion of them. The data contain about 120,000 clones, 92% of them seen just once; the ten biggest clones take up 1.6%. Pooled in the analysis were second doses at about 4 or about 12 weeks. The receptor comes from an adult who received the AZD1222 COVID-19 vaccine. The sample in question was peripheral blood, obtained 28 days after the second AZD1222 dose. V gene TRBV13 combines with J gene TRBJ1-4; the D is unclear. CDR3: CASSWRLAVNEKLFF. For the CDR3, the DNA is TGTGCCAGCAGCTGGCGATTGGCCGTTAATGAAAAACTGTTTTTT.